Below are 5 T cell receptor beta chains sequenced from a single sample in a study of Ad26.COV2.S vaccination and SARS-CoV-2 variants. The treatment is: around 19 received Ad26.COV2.S at low or high dose, single or two shots; a few received placebo; per-sample allocation not given. Day 63 following the first vaccine or placebo injection was when the samples were taken. Data came from immunoSEQ multiplex PCR; TCRdb stores just in-frame clones and leaves some out. Here the sample spans hundreds of thousands of clones, more than 80% being singletons. This specimen was peripheral blood, taken in a trial of Ad26.COV2.S vaccine versus placebo. These receptors were obtained from a person between 18 and 59 years old who received the Ad26.COV2.S COVID-19 vaccine or a placebo.

This sequence joins TRBV7-9 and TRBJ2-1; D may be TRBD2 (6 bases). Per germline, CDR1 SEHNR and CDR2 FQNEAQ (reference sequence). Trimming left V 3 bases short and J 1 base short, with 13 bases between. The CDR3 totals 16 residues. For the CDR3, the DNA is TGTGCCAGCAGCTTTGGGCGGGGTCGTTCCTACAATGAGCAGTTCTTC. Amino acid sequence: CASSFGRGRSYNEQFF.

The chain has TRBV18 and TRBJ2-7; TRBD2 might be the D (5 bases). The CDR3 runs to 14 residues. The germline CDR1 and CDR2 sequences are KGHSH and LQKENI. Trimming removed 0 bases at V and 2 bases at J, with 8 bases between. The DNA for the CDR3 is TGTGCCAGCTCACCACCGGCGGGCCCCTACGAGCAGTACTTC. Translation gives CASSPPAGPYEQYF.

V usage is TRBV4-2 and J usage is TRBJ2-1, with TRBD2 matching 8 bases. Germline lookup yields CDR1 LGHNA and CDR2 YNFKEQ. The V segment lost 3 bases and the J segment 6 bases; nucleotides outside the gene matches: 10. The length of the CDR3 is 16 residues. CDR3 loop: CASSQAGTSDPNEQFF. In nucleotides, the CDR3 is TGTGCCAGCAGCCAGGCCGGGACTAGTGACCCCAATGAGCAGTTCTTC.

J is TRBJ2-7 and V is TRBV15; 7 positions match TRBD2. The V gene's germline CDR1 is LNHNV and CDR2 YYDKDF (reference sequence). J lost 3 bases, V lost 0 bases, and 8 bases had no gene match. The CDR3 runs to 16 residues. CDR3 loop: CATSRDRGEAGYEQYF. In nucleotides, the CDR3 is TGTGCCACCAGCAGAGACCGGGGGGAGGCTGGCTACGAGCAGTACTTC.

This chain joins TRBV24-1 and TRBJ2-3; D ambiguous. The V gene lost 9 bases and the J gene lost 4 bases, with 13 bases spanning the gap. This CDR3 comprises 13 residues. Germline V lookup: CDR1 KGHDR, CDR2 SFDVKD. This CDR3 reads CATSQIWADTQYF. The CDR3 nucleotides read TGTGCCACCTCCCAGATTTGGGCAGATACGCAGTATTTT.